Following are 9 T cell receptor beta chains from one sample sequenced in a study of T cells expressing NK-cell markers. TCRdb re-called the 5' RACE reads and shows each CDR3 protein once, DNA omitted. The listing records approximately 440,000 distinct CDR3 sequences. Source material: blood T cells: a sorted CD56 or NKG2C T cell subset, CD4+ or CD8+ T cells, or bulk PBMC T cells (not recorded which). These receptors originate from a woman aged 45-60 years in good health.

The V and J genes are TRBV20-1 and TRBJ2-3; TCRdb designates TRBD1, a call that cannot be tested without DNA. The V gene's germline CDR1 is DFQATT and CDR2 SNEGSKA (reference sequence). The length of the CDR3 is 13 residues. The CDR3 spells CSARDYRADTQYF.

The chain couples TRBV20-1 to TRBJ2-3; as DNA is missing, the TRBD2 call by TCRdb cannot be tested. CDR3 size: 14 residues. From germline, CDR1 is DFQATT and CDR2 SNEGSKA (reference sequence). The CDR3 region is CSARLAGGGDTQYF.

The CDR3 here is CASSLKGTDGAGEQFF. V gene TRBV5-1 combines with J gene TRBJ2-1; TCRdb calls TRBD1, which cannot be checked without DNA. Germline assignment: CDR1 SGHRS and CDR2 YFSETQ. CDR3 length equals 16 residues. The full variable domain, in which reference TRBV5-1 and TRBJ2-1 provide the parts outside the CDR3, is KAGVTQTPRYLIKTRGQQVTLSCSPISGHRSVSWYQQTPGQGLQFLFEYFSETQRNKGNFPGRFSGRQFSNSRSEMNVSTLELGDSALYLCASSLKGTDGAGEQFFGPGTRLTVL.

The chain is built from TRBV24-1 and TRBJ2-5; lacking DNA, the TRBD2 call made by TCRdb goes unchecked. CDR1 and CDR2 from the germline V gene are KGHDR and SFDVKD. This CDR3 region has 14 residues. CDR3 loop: CATSDDAGGWDQYF.

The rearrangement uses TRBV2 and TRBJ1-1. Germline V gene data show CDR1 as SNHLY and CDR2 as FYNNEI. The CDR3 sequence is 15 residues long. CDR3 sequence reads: CASSDRRKANTEAFF.

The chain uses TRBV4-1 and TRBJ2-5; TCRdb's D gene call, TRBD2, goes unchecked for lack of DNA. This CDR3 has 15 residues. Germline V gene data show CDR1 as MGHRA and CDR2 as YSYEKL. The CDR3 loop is CASKQTSGTPETQYF.

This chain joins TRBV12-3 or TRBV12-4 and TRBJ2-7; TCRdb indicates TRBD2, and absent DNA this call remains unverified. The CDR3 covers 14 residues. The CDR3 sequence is CASNPLAGVGEQYF.

The CDR3 spells CASTRWGEDIQYF. The V call is TRBV12-3 or TRBV12-4, the J call TRBJ2-4; as DNA is missing, the TRBD2 call by TCRdb cannot be tested. The CDR3 is made up of 13 amino acids.

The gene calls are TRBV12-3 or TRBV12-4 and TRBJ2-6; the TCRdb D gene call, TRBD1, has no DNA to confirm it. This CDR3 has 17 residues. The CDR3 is CASSFGRAGSGANVLTF.